The 31 T cell receptor beta chains below come from one sample, sequenced in a study of blood T cell repertoires in COVID-19. Data came from immunoSEQ multiplex PCR; TCRdb stores just in-frame clones and leaves some out. Among some 350,000 clones listed, about 88% were seen once. Sequencing was performed on peripheral blood. These receptors were taken from a woman aged 70-85 years with COVID-19, enrolled during active disease.

This chain connects TRBV2 to TRBJ1-2; D not resolved. Trimming took 1 base from V and 2 from J, leaving 14 bases between them. Germline CDR1 and CDR2: SNHLY and FYNNEI. The CDR3 has 16 amino acids. The CDR3 here is CASSEEWWASNYGYTF. The CDR3 DNA follows: TGTGCCAGCAGTGAAGAGTGGTGGGCGTCGAACTATGGCTACACCTTC.

V and J are TRBV10-3 and TRBJ1-2, with D perhaps TRBD1 (5 bases). The length of the CDR3 is 15 residues. The V end was cut by 4 bases, the J end by 6 bases, with 18 bases between. Germline loops: CDR1 ENHRY, CDR2 SYGVKD. The chain's CDR3 is CAISVPDLGGDGYTF. The CDR3 DNA reads as TGTGCCATCAGTGTTCCAGACTTGGGAGGGGATGGCTACACCTTC.

V usage is TRBV6-6 and J usage is TRBJ1-4; D may be TRBD1 (5 bases). Germline V lookup: CDR1 MNHNY, CDR2 SVGAGI (reference sequence). V was clipped by 2 bases and J by 8 bases, with 12 bases between them. This CDR3 is 14 amino acids long. CDR3 sequence reads: CASSYPGEIEKLFF. In nucleotides, the CDR3 is TGTGCCAGCAGTTACCCGGGGGAGATCGAAAAACTGTTTTTT.

The chain recombines TRBV28 with TRBJ2-6, with D possibly TRBD1 on 6 matching bases. Per germline, CDR1 MDHEN and CDR2 SYDVKM. V was cut by 6 bases and J by 2 bases, with 11 bases left in between. This CDR3 has 15 residues. This chain's CDR3 is CASSNRVAGANVLTF. The DNA for the CDR3 is TGTGCCAGCAGCAACAGGGTTGCTGGGGCCAACGTCCTGACTTTC.

V usage is TRBV19 and J usage is TRBJ2-7; possible D gene TRBD1, 6 bases. CDR3 length: 12 amino acids. V shed 6 bases and J shed 3 bases, with 9 bases lying between them. Germline lookup yields CDR1 LNHDA and CDR2 SQIVND (reference sequence). The CDR3 DNA is TGTGCCAGTAGCCCAGGGGTCTACGAGCAGTACTTC. This sequence encodes CASSPGVYEQYF.

J is TRBJ2-7 and V is TRBV5-1, with TRBD1 matching over 8 bases. The junction had 6 bases not matched to a gene; V was cut back by 4 bases and J by 6 bases. Germline V CDR1 and CDR2: SGHRS, YFSETQ. The CDR3 loop spans 13 amino acids. CDR3 protein: CASSQDRDGEQYF. The CDR3 DNA follows: TGCGCCAGCAGCCAGGACAGGGACGGCGAGCAGTACTTC.

V usage is TRBV19 and J usage is TRBJ1-2; D might be TRBD1 (6 bases). With 3 bases removed from V and 0 bases from J, the gap between germline ends came to 17 bases. The CDR3 is 17 residues long. Germline values: CDR1 LNHDA, CDR2 SQIVND (reference sequence). This chain's CDR3 is CASSILLVQGANYGYTF. CDR3 nucleotides: TGTGCCAGTAGTATTCTGCTTGTACAGGGTGCTAACTATGGCTACACCTTC.

This chain connects TRBV5-1 to TRBJ1-1, with D possibly being TRBD1 (5 bases). The CDR3 has 15 amino acids. V was clipped by 0 bases and J by 5 bases, with 14 bases between them. Germline V gene sequence: CDR1 SGHRS, CDR2 YFSETQ. This chain's CDR3 is CASSLEVGQGTEAFF. CDR3 nucleotide sequence: TGCGCCAGCAGCTTGGAGGTCGGGCAGGGAACTGAAGCTTTCTTT.

To note about this clone: This CDR3 is also generated by other DNA sequences in the sample. The DNA of the CDR3 is TGTGCCAGCAGCGTGACTAGCGGCCCCTACGAGCAGTACTTC. Its translation: CASSVTSGPYEQYF. This chain links TRBV9 with TRBJ2-7; 9 bases are a match to TRBD2. V shed 2 bases, J shed 2 bases, and the junction held 2 bases outside the gene matches. There are 14 residues in the CDR3. Germline V lookup: CDR1 SGDLS, CDR2 YYNGEE.

In this sample, this clone turned up a few times. The chain combines TRBV19 with TRBJ1-2; possibly TRBD1 for D (5 bases). Deletions cut 9 bases from V and 4 bases from J, with 18 bases between. Germline CDR1 is LNHDA and CDR2 is SQIVND (reference sequence). This CDR3 spans 14 amino acids. DNA for the CDR3: TGTGCCAGCCAGGGAGGGAGATCATCCTATGGCTACACCTTC. It specifies CASQGGRSSYGYTF.

The genes are TRBV3-1 (or the pseudogene TRBV3-2) and TRBJ1-1, with D possibly matching TRBD1 (5 bases). The germline gives CDR1 LGHDT, CDR2 YNNKEL (reference sequence). V shed 1 base and J shed 6 bases, with 12 bases lying between them. The length of the CDR3 is 14 residues. CDR3 residues: CASSQVEGRAEAFF. The CDR3 coding sequence is TGTGCCAGCAGCCAAGTGGAGGGGAGGGCTGAAGCTTTCTTT.

This chain joins TRBV6-5 and TRBJ2-2; no reliable D call. CDR3 size: 11 residues. Germline-derived CDR1 and CDR2 are MNHEY and SVGAGI. The ends were cut back, 5 bases at V and 6 bases at J, with 4 bases in the middle. CDR3 coding DNA: TGTGCCAGCAGTCTTCCCGGGGAGCTGTTTTTT. This encodes CASSLPGELFF.

The V call is TRBV7-3, the J call TRBJ1-1; no definite D call. Germline V CDR1 and CDR2: SGHTA, FQGTGA. The CDR3 spans 14 residues. Trimming took 4 bases from V and 1 from J, leaving 10 bases between them. In DNA, the CDR3 is TGTGCCAGCAGCTCCGGACGGGGGAACACTGAAGCTTTCTTT. Amino acids: CASSSGRGNTEAFF. Using reference TRBV7-3 and TRBJ1-1 for the parts outside the CDR3, the full variable domain is GAGVSQTPSNKVTEKGKYVELRCDPISGHTALYWYRQSLGQGPEFLIYFQGTGAADDSGLPNDRFFAVRPEGSVSTLKIQRTERGDSAVYLCASSSGRGNTEAFFGQGTRLTVV.

This sequence joins TRBV30 and TRBJ2-3; 7 bases match TRBD1. After removal of 0 bases from V and 7 bases from J, the junction contained 4 bases not matched to a gene. Germline CDR1 GTSNPN, CDR2 SVGIG (reference sequence). The CDR3 runs to 13 residues. CDR3 residues: CAWSVGQANTQYF. The CDR3 DNA reads TGTGCCTGGAGTGTAGGACAGGCTAATACGCAGTATTTT.

The chain joins TRBV6-5 to TRBJ2-3, with a weak D call TRBD1 (6 bases). The CDR3 is made up of 15 amino acids. CDR1 and CDR2 (germline): MNHEY, SVGAGI. V was trimmed by 2 bases and J by 8 bases, leaving 17 bases between them. CDR3 sequence reads: CASSYPGGQLGTQYF. The CDR3 DNA is TGTGCCAGCAGTTACCCGGGTGGACAGTTGGGTACGCAGTATTTT.

The table lists this clone with a few counts. The chain is built from TRBV7-2 and TRBJ2-3; D remains ambiguous. The germline V gene has CDR1 SGHTA and CDR2 FQGNSA. With 1 base removed from V and 2 bases from J, the gap between germline ends came to 10 bases. CDR3 length: 15 residues. The CDR3 region has the DNA TGTGCCAGCAGCTTAGGTATGGCTTACACAGATACGCAGTATTTT. As protein: CASSLGMAYTDTQYF.

This chain joins TRBV24-1 and TRBJ2-3; D unclear. The length of the CDR3 is 15 residues. CDR1 and CDR2 from the germline V gene are KGHDR and SFDVKD. Trimming took off 4 bases at V and 7 bases at J, with 17 bases between the two ends. CDR3 loop: CATSDPTTPGNTQYF. In nucleotides, the CDR3 is TGTGCCACCAGTGACCCTACTACCCCCGGAAATACGCAGTATTTT.

In its sample, this clone was seen many times. The chain employs TRBV2 and TRBJ1-5; D not certain. Trimming cost V 6 bases and J 4 bases, with 10 bases left between them. The CDR3 loop spans 13 amino acids. Germline V gene data show CDR1 as SNHLY and CDR2 as FYNNEI. This chain's CDR3 is CASSLDKNQPQHF. The CDR3 coding sequence is TGTGCCAGCAGCCTTGACAAGAATCAGCCCCAGCATTTT.

This chain links TRBV3-1 (or the pseudogene TRBV3-2) with TRBJ2-7, with TRBD1 identical over 7 bases. The V segment lost 2 bases and the J segment 2 bases; nucleotides outside the gene matches: 6. Germline CDR1 reads LGHDT; CDR2 reads YNNKEL (reference sequence). This CDR3 is built from 15 residues. The CDR3: CASSQRQGVAYEQYF. CDR3 nucleotide sequence: TGTGCCAGCAGCCAACGCCAGGGGGTAGCCTACGAGCAGTACTTC.

This clone was seen more than once but under ten times. This chain uses TRBV9 with TRBJ2-5; unclear D gene. CDR1 and CDR2 from the germline V gene are SGDLS and YYNGEE. The CDR3 is 13 residues long. Trimming removed 0 bases at V and 3 bases at J, with 6 bases between. The CDR3 DNA sequence: TGTGCCAGCAGCGTAGCTTTAAAAGAGACCCAGTACTTC. This translates into CASSVALKETQYF.

Only a few counts were recorded for this clone. V and J are TRBV2 and TRBJ2-1; 9 nucleotides line up with TRBD2. V lost 0 bases and J lost 1; bases outside the gene matches: 10. The germline V gene encodes CDR1 SNHLY and CDR2 FYNNEI. This CDR3 is built from 19 residues. The CDR3 nucleotides are TGTGCCAGCAGTGAAGCTAGCGGGGGCGACCGTTGGTCCTACAATGAGCAGTTCTTC. Protein: CASSEASGGDRWSYNEQFF.

The J gene is TRBJ1-1, the V gene TRBV20-1; no reliable D call. Germline-derived CDR1 and CDR2 are DFQATT and SNEGSKA (reference sequence). V lost 3 bases, J lost 11 bases, and 25 bases lay in between. The CDR3 loop spans 15 amino acids. In DNA form, the CDR3 reads TGCAGTGCTAGTTCGGTCGGGGAAGAATTTGGAAGCGCTTTCTTT. Encoded protein: CSASSVGEEFGSAFF.

Turning to this clone: Other DNA sequences in the sample encode the same CDR3. The V call is TRBV6-5, the J call TRBJ1-5, with TRBD1 matching 8 bases. Germline V gene sequence: CDR1 MNHEY, CDR2 SVGAGI. CDR3 length: 14 residues. The trim removed 7 bases at V and 2 bases at J, leaving 4 bases unmatched. CDR3 DNA sequence: TGTGCCAGCACTCCGGGACAGGGCAATCAGCCCCAGCATTTT. Its translation is CASTPGQGNQPQHF.

V is TRBV3-1 (or the pseudogene TRBV3-2) and J is TRBJ2-1; TRBD2 might be the D (6 bases). The CDR3 is made up of 14 amino acids. Germline lookup yields CDR1 LGHDT and CDR2 YNNKEL (reference sequence). V was clipped by 4 bases and J by 2 bases, with 9 bases between them. Here the CDR3 DNA reads TGTGCCAGCAGCCGGCGGGATCCCTACAATGAGCAGTTCTTC. It translates to CASSRRDPYNEQFF.

The CDR3 reads CASSPEDRDNSPLHF. CDR3 nucleotide sequence: TGTGCCAGCAGCCCAGAGGACAGGGATAATTCACCCCTCCACTTT. The V call is TRBV4-2, the J call TRBJ1-6, with 8 bases fitting TRBD1. Losses at the gene ends were 4 bases for V and 5 bases for J; bases not matched to a gene: 4. This CDR3 has 15 amino acids. Germline assignment: CDR1 LGHNA and CDR2 YNFKEQ.

This chain connects TRBV6-5 to TRBJ1-1, with D hard to call. The CDR3 sequence is 13 residues long. The germline V and J ends were trimmed by 0 bases and 5 bases, with 7 bases remaining between them. Germline lookup yields CDR1 MNHEY and CDR2 SVGAGI. The CDR3 nucleotides read TGTGCCAGCAGTTACTCTAGTGTGACTGAAGCTTTCTTT. It translates to CASSYSSVTEAFF.

A single count supports this clone. This chain connects TRBV28 to TRBJ1-2; D uncertain. This CDR3 spans 15 amino acids. V lost 4 bases and J lost 0, with 12 bases in between. CDR1 MDHEN and CDR2 SYDVKM come from the germline V gene. CDR3 DNA: TGTGCCAGCAGTTCGTACCCCGGGTCTAACTATGGCTACACCTTC. Its protein product is CASSSYPGSNYGYTF.

CDR3 DNA: TGTGCCAGCAGGGGAGAAGGCAATCAGCCCCAGCATTTT. As protein: CASRGEGNQPQHF. The genes are TRBV12-3 or TRBV12-4 and TRBJ1-5; no clear D. The CDR3 is 13 amino acids. Trimming cost V 6 bases and J 2 bases, with 8 bases left between them.

The V call is TRBV12-3 or TRBV12-4, the J call TRBJ2-2; no clear D. The CDR3 has 13 residues. The V and J ends lost 3 bases and 3 bases respectively, with 5 bases between them. CDR3 sequence: CASSFQYTGELFF. CDR3 sequence (DNA): TGTGCCAGCAGTTTTCAGTACACCGGGGAGCTGTTTTTT.

The chain recombines TRBV28 with TRBJ1-4, with D possibly being TRBD1 (5 bases). The CDR3 consists of 14 residues. CDR1 is MDHEN and CDR2 is SYDVKM in the germline V gene. With 3 bases removed from V and 8 bases from J, the gap between germline ends came to 13 bases. The CDR3 sequence: CASSFEQVPEKLFF. CDR3 nucleotide sequence: TGTGCCAGCAGTTTCGAACAGGTACCCGAAAAACTGTTTTTT. The full variable domain, completed using reference TRBV28 and TRBJ1-4, is DVKVTQSSRYLVKRTGEKVFLECVQDMDHENMFWYRQDPGLGLRLIYFSYDVKMKEKGDIPEGYSVSREKKERFSLILESASTNQTSMYLCASSFEQVPEKLFFGSGTQLSVL.

This chain links TRBV4-3 with TRBJ1-1; perhaps TRBD1 as D (5 bases). This CDR3 region has 17 residues. V dropped 2 bases and J dropped 5 bases, with 21 bases sitting between them. Germline CDR1 is LGHNA and CDR2 is YSLEER. The CDR3 nucleotides read TGCGCCAGCAGCCAATCCACCCCGGGCAGGGTAGGGACTGAAGCTTTCTTT. It translates to CASSQSTPGRVGTEAFF.